This T cell receptor (beta chain) originates from a study of T-cell reconstitution after alpha-beta-depleted transplantation in children. The CDR3 loop spans 12 amino acids. With 3 bases removed from V and 4 bases from J, the gap between germline ends came to 5 bases. Unique molecular identifiers tagged the TCRbeta library. TCRdb ran MiXCR on the PCR reads and lists one entry per CDR3 protein. The sample contains approximately 420,000 distinct CDR3 sequences, around 9.9% of which appear only once. V and J are TRBV12-3 or TRBV12-4 and TRBJ2-3, with no clear D. The source was PBMCs from the stem cell graft donor, collected from the stem cell graft. This TCR was sampled from a human donor who donated a stem cell graft to a child with acute myeloid leukemia. CDR3 loop: CASSFKPDTQYF. DNA for the CDR3: TGTGCCAGCAGTTTTAAGCCAGATACGCAGTATTTT.